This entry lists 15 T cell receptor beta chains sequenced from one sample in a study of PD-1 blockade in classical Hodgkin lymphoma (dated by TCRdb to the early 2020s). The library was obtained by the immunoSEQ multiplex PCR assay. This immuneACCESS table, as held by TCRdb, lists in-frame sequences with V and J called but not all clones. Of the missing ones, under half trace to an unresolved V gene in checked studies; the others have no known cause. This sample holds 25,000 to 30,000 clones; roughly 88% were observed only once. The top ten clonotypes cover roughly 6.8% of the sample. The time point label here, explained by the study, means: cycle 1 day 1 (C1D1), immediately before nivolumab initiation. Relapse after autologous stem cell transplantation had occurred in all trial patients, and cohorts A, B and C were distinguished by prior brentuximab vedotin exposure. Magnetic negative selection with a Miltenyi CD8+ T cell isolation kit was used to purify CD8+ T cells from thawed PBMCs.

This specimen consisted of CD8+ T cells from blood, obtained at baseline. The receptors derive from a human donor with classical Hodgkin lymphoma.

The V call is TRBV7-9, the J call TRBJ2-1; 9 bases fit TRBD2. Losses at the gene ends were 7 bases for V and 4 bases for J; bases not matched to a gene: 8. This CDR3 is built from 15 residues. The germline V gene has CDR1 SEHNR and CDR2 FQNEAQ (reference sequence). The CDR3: CASKVLAGRYNEQFF. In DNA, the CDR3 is TGTGCCAGCAAGGTTCTAGCGGGGCGATACAATGAGCAGTTCTTC.

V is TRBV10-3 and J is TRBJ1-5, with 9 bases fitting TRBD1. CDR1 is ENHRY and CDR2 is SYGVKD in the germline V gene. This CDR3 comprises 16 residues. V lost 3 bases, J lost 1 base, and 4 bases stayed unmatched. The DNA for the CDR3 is TGTGCCATCAGTGACCTCGACAGGGGGAGCAATCAGCCCCAGCATTTT. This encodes CAISDLDRGSNQPQHF.

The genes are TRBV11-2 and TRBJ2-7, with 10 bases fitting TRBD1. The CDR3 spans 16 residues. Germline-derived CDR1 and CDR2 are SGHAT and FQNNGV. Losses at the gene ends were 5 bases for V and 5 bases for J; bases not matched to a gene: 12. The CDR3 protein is CASSLGTGTGAHEQYF. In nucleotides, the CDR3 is TGTGCCAGCAGCCTTGGGACCGGGACAGGGGCGCACGAGCAGTACTTC. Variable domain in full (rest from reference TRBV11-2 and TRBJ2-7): EAGVAQSPRYKIIEKRQSVAFWCNPISGHATLYWYQQILGQGPKLLIQFQNNGVVDDSQLPKDRFSAERLKGVDSTLKIQPAKLEDSAVYLCASSLGTGTGAHEQYFGPGTRLTVT.

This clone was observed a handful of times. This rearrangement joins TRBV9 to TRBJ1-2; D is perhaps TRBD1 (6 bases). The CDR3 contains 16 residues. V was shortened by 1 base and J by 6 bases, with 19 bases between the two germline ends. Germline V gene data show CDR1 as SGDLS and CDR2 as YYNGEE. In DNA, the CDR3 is TGTGCCAGCAGCGTAAGGCCCGAGCTGGGGGGCAATGGCTACACCTTC. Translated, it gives CASSVRPELGGNGYTF.

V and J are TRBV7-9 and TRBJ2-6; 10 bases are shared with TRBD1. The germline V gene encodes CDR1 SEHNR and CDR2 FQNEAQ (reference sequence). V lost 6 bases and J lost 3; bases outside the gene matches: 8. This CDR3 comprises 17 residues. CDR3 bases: TGTGCCAGCAGAGGGACAGGGGCTTCTCGTGGGGCCAACGTCCTGACTTTC. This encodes CASRGTGASRGANVLTF.

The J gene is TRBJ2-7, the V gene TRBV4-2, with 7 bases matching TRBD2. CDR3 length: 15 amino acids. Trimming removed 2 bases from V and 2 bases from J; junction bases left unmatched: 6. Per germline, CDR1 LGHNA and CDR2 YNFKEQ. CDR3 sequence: CASSQRSGGAYEQYF. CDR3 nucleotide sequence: TGTGCCAGCAGCCAACGCTCGGGGGGTGCCTACGAGCAGTACTTC.

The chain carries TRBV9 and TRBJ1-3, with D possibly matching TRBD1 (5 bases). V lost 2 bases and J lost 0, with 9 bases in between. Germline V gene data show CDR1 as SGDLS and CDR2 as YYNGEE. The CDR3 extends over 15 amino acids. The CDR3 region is CASSVDGGSGNTIYF. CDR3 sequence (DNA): TGTGCCAGCAGCGTCGATGGGGGCTCTGGAAACACCATATATTTT. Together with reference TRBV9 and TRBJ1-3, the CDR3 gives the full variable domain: DSGVTQTPKHLITATGQRVTLRCSPRSGDLSVYWYQQSLDQGLQFLIQYYNGEERAKGNILERFSAQQFPDLHSELNLSSLELGDSALYFCASSVDGGSGNTIYFGEGSWLTVV.

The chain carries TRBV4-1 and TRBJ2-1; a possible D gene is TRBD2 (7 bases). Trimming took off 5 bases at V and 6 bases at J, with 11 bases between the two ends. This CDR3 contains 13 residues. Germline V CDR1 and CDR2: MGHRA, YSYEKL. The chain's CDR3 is CASSSGGPNEQFF. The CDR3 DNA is TGCGCCAGCAGCTCGGGGGGCCCCAATGAGCAGTTCTTC.

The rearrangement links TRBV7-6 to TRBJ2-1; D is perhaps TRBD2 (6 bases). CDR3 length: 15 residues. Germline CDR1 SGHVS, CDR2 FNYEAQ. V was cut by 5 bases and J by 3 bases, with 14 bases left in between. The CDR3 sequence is CASSPTSSNYNEQFF. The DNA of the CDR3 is TGTGCCAGCAGCCCTACTAGCTCTAACTACAATGAGCAGTTCTTC.

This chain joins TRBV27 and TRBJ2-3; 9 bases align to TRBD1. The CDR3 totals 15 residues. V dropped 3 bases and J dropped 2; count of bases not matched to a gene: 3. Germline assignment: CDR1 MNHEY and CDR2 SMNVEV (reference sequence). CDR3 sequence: CASSFRDRVTDTQYF. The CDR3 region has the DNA TGTGCCAGCAGTTTTCGGGACAGGGTCACAGATACGCAGTATTTT.

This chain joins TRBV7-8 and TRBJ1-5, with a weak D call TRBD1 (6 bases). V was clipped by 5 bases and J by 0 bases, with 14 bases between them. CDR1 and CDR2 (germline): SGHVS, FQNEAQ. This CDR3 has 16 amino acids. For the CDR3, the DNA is TGTGCCAGCAGCACGCGCGGGGGCAGTAGCAATCAGCCCCAGCATTTT. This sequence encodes CASSTRGGSSNQPQHF.

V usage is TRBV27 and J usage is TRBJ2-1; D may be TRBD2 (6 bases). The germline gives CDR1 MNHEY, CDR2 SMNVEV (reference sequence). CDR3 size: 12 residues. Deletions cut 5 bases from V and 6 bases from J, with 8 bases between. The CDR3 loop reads CASSVSGNEQFF. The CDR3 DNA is TGTGCCAGCAGTGTTAGCGGCAATGAGCAGTTCTTC.

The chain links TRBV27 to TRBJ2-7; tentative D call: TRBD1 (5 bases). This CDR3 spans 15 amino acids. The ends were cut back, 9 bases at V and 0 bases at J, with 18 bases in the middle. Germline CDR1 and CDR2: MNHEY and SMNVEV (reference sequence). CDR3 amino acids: CASSTAGHGSYEQYF. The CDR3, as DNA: TGTGCCAGTTCAACCGCCGGACATGGCTCCTACGAGCAGTACTTC.

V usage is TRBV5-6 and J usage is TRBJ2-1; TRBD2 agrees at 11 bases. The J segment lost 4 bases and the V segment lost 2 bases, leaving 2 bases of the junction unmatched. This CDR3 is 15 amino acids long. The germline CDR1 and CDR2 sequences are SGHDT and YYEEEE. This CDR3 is CASSFSSGRYNEQFF. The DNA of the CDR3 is TGTGCCAGCAGCTTCTCTAGCGGGAGGTACAATGAGCAGTTCTTC.

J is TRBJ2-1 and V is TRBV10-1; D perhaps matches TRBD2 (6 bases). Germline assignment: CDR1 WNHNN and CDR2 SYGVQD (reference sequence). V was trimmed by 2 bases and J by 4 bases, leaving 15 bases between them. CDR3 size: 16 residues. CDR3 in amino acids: CASSEIRTTSYNEQFF. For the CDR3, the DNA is TGCGCCAGCAGTGAGATTAGGACTACATCATACAATGAGCAGTTCTTC.